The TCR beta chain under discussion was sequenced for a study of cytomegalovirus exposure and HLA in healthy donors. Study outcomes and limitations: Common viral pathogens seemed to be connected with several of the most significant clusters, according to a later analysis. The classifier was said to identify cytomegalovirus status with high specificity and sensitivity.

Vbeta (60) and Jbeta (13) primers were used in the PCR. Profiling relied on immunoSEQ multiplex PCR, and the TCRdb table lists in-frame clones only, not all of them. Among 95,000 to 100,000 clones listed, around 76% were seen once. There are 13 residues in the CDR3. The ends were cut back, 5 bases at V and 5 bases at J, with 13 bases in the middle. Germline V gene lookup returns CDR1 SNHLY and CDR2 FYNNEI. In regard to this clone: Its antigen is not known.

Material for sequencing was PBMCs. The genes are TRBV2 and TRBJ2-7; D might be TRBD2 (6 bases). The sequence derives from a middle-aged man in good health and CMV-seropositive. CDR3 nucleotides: TGTGCCAGCAGTCGACTAGTTCCCCACGAGCAGTACTTC. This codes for CASSRLVPHEQYF.